This TCR beta chain was observed in a study of cytomegalovirus exposure and HLA in healthy donors. The PCR made use of 60 Vbeta and 13 Jbeta primers. Sequencing used immunoSEQ multiplex PCR; TCRdb keeps in-frame clones, though not all of them. The sample contains some 140,000 clones, about three quarters of which appear only once. CDR1 and CDR2 from the germline V gene are SNHLY and FYNNEI. CDR3 length: 13 amino acids. The V end was cut by 5 bases, the J end by 3 bases, with 11 bases between. The chain has TRBV2 and TRBJ2-7, with D perhaps TRBD1 (5 bases). The clonotype was recovered from a woman aged 40 to 50 in good health and CMV-seronegative. The sequenced sample consisted of PBMCs. The CDR3 DNA reads TGTGCCAGCAGTTCTCGACAGAACTACGAGCAGTACTTC. Translated, it gives CASSSRQNYEQYF.